The 23 T cell receptor beta chains below all came from one sample that was sequenced in a study of blood T cell repertoires in COVID-19. Sequenced by immunoSEQ multiplex PCR; TCRdb stores in-frame clones only, minus some. Seen here are about 140,000 clones, 85% to 90% observed once, and the top ten hold 37%. The sample comprised peripheral blood. The receptors derive from a man aged 45-65 years who had recovered from COVID-19.

The chain carries TRBV4-1 and TRBJ2-5; 10 positions agree with TRBD2. The CDR3 spans 19 residues. V trimming: 4 bases; J trimming: 0 bases; junction bases outside the gene matches: 14. In germline, CDR1 is MGHRA, CDR2 YSYEKL. The chain's CDR3 is CASSPLVGLAGAHQETQYF. The CDR3 nucleotides are TGCGCCAGCAGCCCCCTCGTTGGCCTAGCGGGGGCCCACCAAGAGACCCAGTACTTC.

CDR3 sequence: CASSLSGTVHATYEQYF. Written as DNA, the CDR3 is TGTGCCAGCAGCTTATCCGGGACAGTGCACGCTACCTACGAGCAGTACTTC. The V gene is TRBV5-6, the J gene TRBJ2-7; TRBD1 aligns across 7 bases. The CDR3 is 17 amino acids. V shed 2 bases and J 2 bases; nucleotides not matched to a gene: 13. CDR1 and CDR2 (germline): SGHDT, YYEEEE.

V and J are TRBV7-2 and TRBJ1-1; D perhaps matches TRBD1 (6 bases). V lost 5 bases to trimming and J lost 1 base, with 8 bases between them. The germline CDR1 and CDR2 sequences are SGHTA and FQGNSA. The CDR3 length is 13 residues. CDR3 region: CASSVTGNTEAFF. The CDR3 DNA is TGTGCCAGCAGCGTGACAGGGAACACTGAAGCTTTCTTT.

In nucleotides, the CDR3 is TGTGCCAGCAGCCGGATGGGCCAATTTGGGGGCTACACCTTC. Its translation: CASSRMGQFGGYTF. The chain links TRBV14 to TRBJ1-2; D not resolved. Germline lookup yields CDR1 SGHDN and CDR2 FVKESK. V lost 4 bases and J lost 8, with 17 bases in between. This CDR3 has 14 amino acids.

V gene TRBV6-2 or TRBV6-3 combines with J gene TRBJ1-1, with unresolved D. This CDR3 is built from 15 residues. Trimming left V 0 bases short and J 3 bases short, with 11 bases between. Germline-derived CDR1 and CDR2 are MNHEY and SVGEGT. CDR3 sequence (DNA): TGTGCCAGCAGTTACTCCCTTGCGGGGTACACTGAAGCTTTCTTT. It encodes CASSYSLAGYTEAFF.

The CDR3: CASSSQRGAGMSTDTQYF. CDR3 in DNA: TGCGCCAGCAGCTCCCAGAGGGGTGCGGGGATGAGCACAGATACGCAGTATTTT. The chain links TRBV5-1 to TRBJ2-3, with TRBD2 as a possible D gene (6 bases). CDR3 length equals 18 residues. Trimming pared 3 bases from V and 0 bases from J, leaving 20 bases between. Looked up from germline, CDR1 is SGHRS and CDR2 is YFSETQ. The whole variable domain, remainder taken from reference TRBV5-1 and TRBJ2-3, is KAGVTQTPRYLIKTRGQQVTLSCSPISGHRSVSWYQQTPGQGLQFLFEYFSETQRNKGNFPGRFSGRQFSNSRSEMNVSTLELGDSALYLCASSSQRGAGMSTDTQYFGPGTRLTVL.

This chain joins TRBV2 and TRBJ1-2; D may be TRBD1 (6 bases). The V end was cut by 4 bases, the J end by 2 bases, with 11 bases between. This CDR3 is built from 14 residues. Per the germline V gene, CDR1 is SNHLY and CDR2 is FYNNEI. Here the CDR3 DNA reads TGTGCCAGCAGTGCAATTACAGGGAACTATGGCTACACCTTC. It is translated as CASSAITGNYGYTF.

V gene TRBV4-2 combines with J gene TRBJ2-7; D perhaps matches TRBD2 (6 bases). Germline assignment: CDR1 LGHNA and CDR2 YNFKEQ. The CDR3 covers 13 residues. Trimming pared 1 base from V and 7 bases from J, leaving 11 bases between. The CDR3 coding sequence is TGTGCCAGCAGCCAAGTCGGGGGAGGTGAGCAGTACTTC. Its protein product is CASSQVGGGEQYF.

This chain links TRBV3-1 (or the pseudogene TRBV3-2) with TRBJ1-3; 8 positions match TRBD1. V lost 4 bases and J lost 4; bases outside the gene matches: 12. The CDR3 covers 17 residues. Germline V lookup: CDR1 LGHDT, CDR2 YNNKEL (reference sequence). The chain's CDR3 is CASSRPLTGAGGNTIYF. The DNA for the CDR3 is TGTGCCAGCAGCCGACCCTTGACAGGGGCTGGAGGAAACACCATATATTTT.

The J gene is TRBJ1-2, the V gene TRBV4-1, with D maybe TRBD1 (6 bases). Trimming took off 3 bases at V and 3 bases at J, with 14 bases between the two ends. This CDR3 comprises 15 residues. In germline, CDR1 is MGHRA, CDR2 YSYEKL. The CDR3 loop is CASSHPLKGDYGYTF. The CDR3 DNA is TGCGCCAGCAGCCACCCCCTTAAGGGGGACTATGGCTACACCTTC.

The chain recombines TRBV6-2 or TRBV6-3 with TRBJ2-5; 9 bases are shared with TRBD2. Germline V gene sequence: CDR1 MNHEY, CDR2 SVGEGT. The trim removed 2 bases at V and 4 bases at J, leaving 5 bases unmatched. The CDR3 contains 15 residues. CDR3 sequence: CASSYSGGQRETQYF. The CDR3 nucleotides are TGTGCCAGCAGTTACAGCGGGGGGCAGAGAGAGACCCAGTACTTC.

This chain links TRBV6-5 with TRBJ1-2, with TRBD1 as a possible D gene (5 bases). Trimming removed 3 bases from V and 6 bases from J, with 14 bases in between. The germline CDR1 and CDR2 sequences are MNHEY and SVGAGI. This CDR3 has 14 amino acids. CDR3 sequence (DNA): TGTGCCAGCAGTTATGGCAGGGTGTTGGATGGCTACACCTTC. Amino acids: CASSYGRVLDGYTF.

This clone was seen a few times. The chain employs TRBV5-4 and TRBJ2-1; 16 nucleotides line up with TRBD2. CDR1 SGHNT and CDR2 YYREEE come from the germline V gene (reference sequence). The V segment lost 3 bases and the J segment 9 bases; nucleotides outside the gene matches: 6. This CDR3 has 16 residues. In nucleotides, the CDR3 is TGTGCCAGCAGCTCCGGGACTAGCGGGGGGGCAGGTGAGCAGTTCTTC. Translation: CASSSGTSGGAGEQFF.

The gene calls are TRBV5-1 and TRBJ2-4, with D perhaps TRBD2 (6 bases). The CDR3 totals 16 residues. Germline V gene sequence: CDR1 SGHRS, CDR2 YFSETQ. V was trimmed by 5 bases and J by 0 bases, leaving 15 bases between them. The CDR3 sequence: CASRSVEGTAKNIQYF. CDR3 DNA: TGCGCCAGCAGGTCGGTGGAGGGTACAGCCAAAAACATTCAGTACTTC.

The rearrangement joins TRBV5-6 to TRBJ1-6, with 8 bases lining up with TRBD1. Per germline, CDR1 SGHDT and CDR2 YYEEEE. The CDR3 length is 16 residues. V lost 2 bases and J lost 1; bases outside the gene matches: 2. Here the CDR3 DNA reads TGTGCCAGCAGCTTCAGACAGGGGTCCTATAATTCACCCCTCCACTTT. Translating gives CASSFRQGSYNSPLHF. Filled out from reference TRBV5-6 and TRBJ1-6, the complete variable domain reads DAGVTQSPTHLIKTRGQQVTLRCSPKSGHDTVSWYQQALGQGPQFIFQYYEEEERQRGNFPDRFSGHQFPNYSSELNVNALLLGDSALYLCASSFRQGSYNSPLHFGNGTRLTVT.

The rearrangement joins TRBV6-5 to TRBJ1-1; D is undetermined. The CDR3 runs to 15 residues. Trimming left V 8 bases short and J 1 base short, with 17 bases between. Germline V gives CDR1 MNHEY, CDR2 SVGAGI. The CDR3 DNA is TGTGCCAGCGGCGAACGGAGGGCCAGGAACACTGAAGCTTTCTTT. Protein product: CASGERRARNTEAFF.

The V and J genes are TRBV7-9 and TRBJ2-7; 12 nucleotides match TRBD2. This CDR3 is built from 16 residues. The germline V gene has CDR1 SEHNR and CDR2 FQNEAQ (reference sequence). V shed 4 bases, J shed 6 bases, and the junction held 10 bases outside the gene matches. The chain's CDR3 is CASSSTLAGGTGEQYF. CDR3 in DNA: TGTGCCAGCAGCTCCACGCTAGCGGGGGGGACGGGCGAGCAGTACTTC.

The rearrangement joins TRBV10-3 to TRBJ1-4, with D perhaps matching TRBD1 (6 bases). CDR3 length equals 16 residues. The ends were cut back, 4 bases at V and 1 base at J, with 13 bases in the middle. In germline, CDR1 is ENHRY, CDR2 SYGVKD. CDR3 bases: TGTGCCATCAGTGCGGGGGGCTCAGGAACTAATGAAAAACTGTTTTTT. Its translation is CAISAGGSGTNEKLFF.

V usage is TRBV11-1 and J usage is TRBJ2-7; D gene uncertain. There are 14 residues in the CDR3. The germline V gene encodes CDR1 SGHAT and CDR2 FQDESV (reference sequence). V lost 3 bases to trimming and J lost 7 bases, with 16 bases between them. As DNA, the CDR3 is TGTGCCAGCAGCTTGATAGACATGCCGTCGGAGCAGTACTTC. It yields the protein CASSLIDMPSEQYF.

This clone came up once. This chain joins TRBV19 and TRBJ1-1; tentatively, D is TRBD1 (5 bases). The germline gives CDR1 LNHDA, CDR2 SQIVND (reference sequence). With 5 bases removed from V and 5 bases from J, the gap between germline ends came to 12 bases. This CDR3 is 13 amino acids long. The CDR3 sequence is CASSSPGVTEAFF. Written as DNA, the CDR3 is TGTGCCAGTAGTTCCCCGGGGGTTACTGAAGCTTTCTTT.

The chain recombines TRBV11-1 with TRBJ1-4; D gene uncertain. Germline-derived CDR1 and CDR2 are SGHAT and FQDESV (reference sequence). The CDR3 sequence is 14 residues long. Trimming removed 1 base at V and 5 bases at J, with 8 bases between. The CDR3 coding sequence is TGTGCCAGCAGCTTAGGACTGAACAATGAAAAACTGTTTTTT. Its protein is CASSLGLNNEKLFF.

The V and J genes are TRBV11-2 and TRBJ2-3; D gene uncertain. V was clipped by 4 bases and J by 4 bases, with 6 bases between them. Germline CDR1 and CDR2: SGHAT and FQNNGV. The CDR3 extends over 12 amino acids. For the CDR3, the DNA is TGTGCCAGCAGCTCAGTGGCAGATACGCAGTATTTT. Protein product: CASSSVADTQYF.

The chain employs TRBV5-1 and TRBJ2-7; a weak D match, TRBD1 (7 bases). This CDR3 is built from 15 residues. Germline loops: CDR1 SGHRS, CDR2 YFSETQ. With 1 base removed from V and 7 bases from J, the gap between germline ends came to 18 bases. The CDR3 nucleotides are TGCGCCAGCAGCTTGACAGGGGCTACCCGGGGGGAGCAGTACTTC. Its protein is CASSLTGATRGEQYF.